Below, 31 T cell receptor beta chains from the same sample are listed, as sequenced in a study of T cells in women clearing cervical HPV infection. Produced via immunoSEQ multiplex PCR; TCRdb's table is partial and in-frame only. Its table records roughly 22,000 clones. Sequenced sample: blood buffy coat. All receptors come from a woman between 18 and 75 years old with a cervical HPV16 infection that either progressed to CIN3+ or cleared (not recorded which).

On this clone: The read stops 3 residues short of the end of the CDR3; the missing end is completed from the germline J gene. The chain has TRBV27 and TRBJ2-7, with 11 bases lining up with TRBD2. This CDR3 contains 16 residues. Germline V CDR1 and CDR2: MNHEY, SMNVEV (reference sequence). The trim removed 5 bases at V and 3 bases at J, leaving 9 bases unmatched. CDR3 protein: CASSTTTSGNHYEQYF. Partial CDR3 DNA: TGTGCCAGCAGTACTACGACTAGCGGGAACCACTACGAG.

A note on this clone: The read gets to within 3 residues of the CDR3 end, and the germline J gene fills in the rest. The chain uses TRBV2 and TRBJ2-1, with 8 bases aligning to TRBD2. Trimming removed 8 bases from V and 1 base from J; junction bases left unmatched: 4. This CDR3 spans 14 amino acids. Germline values: CDR1 SNHLY, CDR2 FYNNEI. The DNA read from the CDR3 is TGTGCCAGCCAAGCGGGGGAGTCCTACAATGAG. This sequence encodes CASQAGESYNE. The whole CDR3 protein is CASQAGESYNEQFF.

Details on this clone: The sequence runs out 3 residues before the end of the CDR3; the remainder is reconstructed from the germline J gene. Other DNA sequences in this specimen translate into the identical CDR3. The rearrangement joins TRBV18 to TRBJ1-3; D unresolved. The germline CDR1 and CDR2 sequences are KGHSH and LQKENI. Trimming took off 0 bases at V and 5 bases at J, with 14 bases between the two ends. This CDR3 is 16 amino acids long. The CDR3 reads CASSPPGSITRNTIYF. The sequenced part of the CDR3 DNA is TGTGCCAGCTCACCACCGGGCAGCATTACCCGAAACACC.

About this clone: The read terminates 3 residues ahead of where the CDR3 ends, so the germline J gene completes it. The identical CDR3 is also encoded by other nucleotide sequences in the sample. The J gene is TRBJ1-2, the V gene TRBV6-1; D gene ambiguous. Trimming shortened V by 3 bases and J by 0 bases, and 5 bases separated the two germline ends. This CDR3 spans 13 amino acids. Germline CDR1 reads MNHNS; CDR2 reads SASEGT. The CDR3 bases that were read are TGTGCCAGCAGTGAGAGCACTAACTATGGC. It codes for CASSESTNYG. The full CDR3 protein is CASSESTNYGYTF.

Turning to this clone: The read halts 3 residues ahead of the CDR3 end, with the missing end drawn from the germline J gene. This rearrangement joins TRBV7-2 to TRBJ2-3, with TRBD2 identical over 7 bases. The V gene's germline CDR1 is SGHTA and CDR2 FQGNSA. The CDR3 runs to 12 residues. This chain's CDR3 is CASSSGGLAQYF. CDR3 DNA, as far as it was read: TGTGCCAGCAGCTCCGGAGGACTAGCG.

Concerning this clone itself: The read gets to within 3 residues of the CDR3 end, and the germline J gene fills in the rest. V is TRBV5-1 and J is TRBJ1-4; 9 bases map to TRBD1. The CDR3 consists of 15 residues. Germline V gene data show CDR1 as SGHRS and CDR2 as YFSETQ. Trimming cost V 3 bases and J 7 bases; bases outside gene matches: 7. The CDR3 bases that were read are TGCGCCAGCAGCTCCCGGACAGGGGAGAGTGAAAAA. This translates into CASSSRTGESEK. The entire CDR3 sequence reads CASSSRTGESEKLFF.

On this clone itself: The CDR3 extends 3 residues past the end of the read, so its final part is completed from the germline J gene. V is TRBV6-1 and J is TRBJ1-2, with 9 bases lining up with TRBD1. The V segment lost 3 bases and the J segment 6 bases; nucleotides outside the gene matches: 8. Germline CDR1 is MNHNS and CDR2 is SASEGT. This CDR3 spans 15 amino acids. CDR3 amino acids: CASSEGDREWDGYTF. CDR3 bases read: TGTGCCAGCAGTGAGGGGGACAGGGAGTGGGATGGC.

CDR3 sequence: CASSDDSLNTEAFF. The sequenced part of the CDR3 DNA is TGCGCCAGCAGTGATGACAGCTTGAACACTGAA. This chain links TRBV10-1 with TRBJ1-1; tentative D call: TRBD1 (5 bases). The sequence runs out 3 residues before the end of the CDR3; the remainder is reconstructed from the germline J gene. The ends were cut back, 3 bases at V and 0 bases at J, with 8 bases in the middle. The CDR3 covers 14 residues. Germline V lookup: CDR1 WNHNN, CDR2 SYGVQD (reference sequence).

On this clone: Read sequence stops 3 residues before the CDR3 end, and the germline J gene provides the missing end. The chain employs TRBV4-1 and TRBJ1-1, with D possibly TRBD1 on 6 matching bases. Germline-derived CDR1 and CDR2 are MGHRA and YSYEKL. Trimming took off 2 bases at V and 5 bases at J, with 18 bases between the two ends. The CDR3 loop spans 16 amino acids. CDR3 amino acids: CASSQIWGGSETEAFF. The DNA read from the CDR3 is TGCGCCAGCAGCCAAATATGGGGGGGCTCGGAGACTGAA.

Note on this clone: The read ends 3 residues before the CDR3 terminus; that terminus is restored from the germline J gene. This chain uses TRBV7-8 with TRBJ2-2; D might be TRBD1 (5 bases). V shed 5 bases and J shed 3 bases, with 7 bases lying between them. Germline values: CDR1 SGHVS, CDR2 FQNEAQ. The CDR3 loop spans 13 amino acids. The covered CDR3 bases are TGTGCCAGCAGCACAGGTTACACCGGGGAG. As protein: CASSTGYTGE. The full CDR3 sequence reads CASSTGYTGELFF.

Concerning this clone: The read ends 3 residues before the CDR3 terminus; that terminus is restored from the germline J gene. The chain has TRBV5-1 and TRBJ2-7; 10 bases match TRBD2. Germline values: CDR1 SGHRS, CDR2 YFSETQ. The junction had 13 bases not matched to a gene; V was cut back by 4 bases and J by 3 bases. The CDR3 has 17 amino acids. Partial CDR3 DNA: TGCGCCAGCAGCCACGGACTAGCGGCTGCGTCTGGCTACGAG. Translation gives CASSHGLAAASGYE. The whole CDR3 is CASSHGLAAASGYEQYF.

Regarding this clone: From the germline J gene comes the end of the CDR3, since the read stops 3 residues before it. The chain joins TRBV9 to TRBJ2-7, with TRBD1 identical over 8 bases. The CDR3 has 14 amino acids. The germline gives CDR1 SGDLS, CDR2 YYNGEE. The trim removed 1 base at V and 5 bases at J, leaving 5 bases unmatched. Partial CDR3 DNA: TGTGCCAGCAGCGTACAGGGGGCGCAAAACGAG. Translation: CASSVQGAQNE. The whole CDR3 sequence reads CASSVQGAQNEQYF.

On this clone itself: The missing CDR3 end, 3 residues past where the read stops, is filled in from the germline J gene. V and J are TRBV3-1 (or the pseudogene TRBV3-2) and TRBJ2-3, with TRBD2 matching over 10 bases. The CDR3 is 15 amino acids. J lost 2 bases, V lost 8 bases, and 7 bases had no gene match. CDR1 LGHDT and CDR2 YNNKEL come from the germline V gene (reference sequence). CDR3 in amino acids: CASGLLAGSTDTQYF. CDR3 bases read: TGTGCCAGCGGCTTACTAGCGGGGTCCACAGATACG.

Turning to this clone: Mismatch with germline at one junction end may stem from a read error. The read terminates 3 residues ahead of where the CDR3 ends, so the germline J gene completes it. Other DNA sequences in the same sample also yield this CDR3. The J gene is TRBJ2-3, the V gene TRBV11-3; D call uncertain. Germline CDR1 and CDR2: SGHNT and YENEEA. The CDR3 has 13 amino acids. The CDR3 region is CASRLISTDTQYF. The covered CDR3 bases are TGTGCTAGCAGACTGATCAGCACAGATACG.

Remarks on this clone: The CDR3 is cut off 3 residues early in the read; its end comes from the germline J gene. V is TRBV4-1 and J is TRBJ1-4, with 8 bases aligning to TRBD1. J lost 7 bases, V lost 1 base, and 2 bases had no gene match. Germline assignment: CDR1 MGHRA and CDR2 YSYEKL. The CDR3 extends over 14 amino acids. This chain's CDR3 is CASSQGQGAEKLFF. The covered CDR3 bases are TGCGCCAGCAGCCAAGGGCAGGGGGCTGAAAAA.

The CDR3 loop reads CASSLGGLETQYF. Partial CDR3 DNA: TGCGCCAGCAGCTTGGGTGGACTAGAGACC. This sequence joins TRBV5-1 and TRBJ2-5, with TRBD2 as a possible D gene (5 bases). Coverage ceases 3 residues before the CDR3 finishes, and the germline J gene fills in the end. The CDR3 has 13 amino acids. CDR1 SGHRS and CDR2 YFSETQ come from the germline V gene. V lost 0 bases and J lost 4, with 7 bases in between.

Of note for this clone: Sequencing ends 3 residues short of the CDR3 end; the germline J gene provides the rest. V is TRBV28 and J is TRBJ2-6; D gene uncertain. With 3 bases removed from V and 0 bases from J, the gap between germline ends came to 6 bases. Germline V gene sequence: CDR1 MDHEN, CDR2 SYDVKM. This CDR3 is 15 amino acids long. CDR3 sequence reads: CASSLAVSGANVLTF. The covered CDR3 bases are TGTGCCAGCAGTTTGGCGGTCTCTGGGGCCAACGTC.

In regard to this clone: The read falls 3 residues short of the CDR3 end, and the missing part is taken from the germline J gene. The genes are TRBV11-2 and TRBJ1-4; tentatively, D is TRBD1 (5 bases). Germline V lookup: CDR1 SGHAT, CDR2 FQNNGV. V lost 1 base and J lost 5, with 11 bases in between. This CDR3 contains 15 residues. CDR3 loop: CASSLGRRGNEKLFF. The CDR3 DNA, read in part, is TGTGCCAGCAGCTTAGGCCGCCGGGGGAATGAAAAA.

As regards this clone: The DNA ends 3 residues before the CDR3 does, and the rest of the CDR3 is filled in from the germline J gene. This chain joins TRBV2 and TRBJ2-7; D is possibly TRBD1 or TRBD2 (5 bases each). This CDR3 is built from 15 residues. Per germline, CDR1 SNHLY and CDR2 FYNNEI. Trimming took off 5 bases at V and 3 bases at J, with 17 bases between the two ends. The CDR3 bases that were read are TGTGCCAGCAGTCGACAGTGGAGAGGGGACTACGAG. Its translation is CASSRQWRGDYE. The CDR3 in its entirety is CASSRQWRGDYEQYF.

As concerns this clone: The DNA ends 3 residues before the CDR3 does, and the rest of the CDR3 is filled in from the germline J gene. This chain links TRBV9 with TRBJ2-3; D is uncertain. Per the germline V gene, CDR1 is SGDLS and CDR2 is YYNGEE. Trimming removed 1 base at V and 0 bases at J, with 6 bases between. CDR3 length: 14 amino acids. CDR3 region: CASSVQASTDTQYF. CDR3 DNA (partial): TGTGCCAGCAGCGTACAAGCCAGCACAGATACG. Combining the CDR3 with reference TRBV9 and TRBJ2-3 gives the whole variable domain DSGVTQTPKHLITATGQRVTLRCSPRSGDLSVYWYQQSLDQGLQFLIQYYNGEERAKGNILERFSAQQFPDLHSELNLSSLELGDSALYFCASSVQASTDTQYFGPGTRLTVL.

A word on this clone: The read ends 3 residues early relative to the CDR3; the germline J gene fills the gap. V usage is TRBV18 and J usage is TRBJ1-2; TRBD1 is a possible D gene (6 bases). Germline V gene sequence: CDR1 KGHSH, CDR2 LQKENI. This CDR3 spans 12 amino acids. The CDR3 sequence: CASSLADRDYTF. CDR3 bases read: TGTGCCAGCTCACTCGCGGACAGAGAC.

A note on this clone: The sequence runs out 3 residues before the end of the CDR3; the remainder is reconstructed from the germline J gene. The chain recombines TRBV18 with TRBJ2-4; 8 bases map to TRBD1. This CDR3 region has 14 residues. Germline V gene data show CDR1 as KGHSH and CDR2 as LQKENI. The V and J ends lost 6 bases and 4 bases, in that order; junction bases with no gene match: 5. The part of the CDR3 DNA that was read is TGTGCCAGCTCTTCACAGGGGGAAAAAAACATT. The encoded protein is CASSSQGEKNI. The entire CDR3 reads CASSSQGEKNIQYF.

On this clone: The DNA ends 3 residues before the CDR3 does, and the rest of the CDR3 is filled in from the germline J gene. The V call is TRBV5-6, the J call TRBJ2-5; 7 nucleotides line up with TRBD1. CDR3 length: 15 residues. Germline CDR1 SGHDT, CDR2 YYEEEE. The V and J ends lost 3 bases and 2 bases, in that order; junction bases with no gene match: 7. The DNA read from the CDR3 is TGTGCCAGCAGCTCGGGGACAGCGCTTCAAGAGACC. As protein: CASSSGTALQET. In full, the CDR3 is CASSSGTALQETQYF.

To note about this clone: Read data end 3 residues before the CDR3 end; the end is taken from the germline J gene. The genes are TRBV29-1 and TRBJ2-2, with 10 bases matching TRBD2. From germline, CDR1 is SQVTM and CDR2 ANQGSEA. There are 16 residues in the CDR3. The V gene end was trimmed by 2 bases and the J gene end by 5 bases; junction bases not matched to a gene: 8. CDR3 bases read: TGCAGCGTTGAACCCCTAGCGGGAGTCAGTACCGGGGAG. Protein: CSVEPLAGVSTGE. The entire CDR3 protein reads CSVEPLAGVSTGELFF.

The DNA read from the CDR3 is TGTGCCTCCACGACAGGGGGCAGGAGA. Translated, it gives CASTTGGRR. The CDR3 in its entirety is CASTTGGRRAFF. The rearrangement uses TRBV30 and TRBJ1-1; 10 bases agree with TRBD1. Read sequence stops 3 residues before the CDR3 end, and the germline J gene provides the missing end. This CDR3 region has 12 residues. CDR1 is GTSNPN and CDR2 is SVGIG in the germline V gene (reference sequence).

Remarks on this clone: The read terminates 3 residues ahead of where the CDR3 ends, so the germline J gene completes it. The V call is TRBV18, the J call TRBJ1-2, with no clear D. The germline gives CDR1 KGHSH, CDR2 LQKENI. This CDR3 is built from 13 residues. CDR3 bases read: TGTGCCAGCTCACAGGACTCTTCCTACGAC. This encodes CASSQDSSYD. The full CDR3 protein is CASSQDSSYDYTF.

Its frequency marks this clone as medium-sized (0.01 to 0.1%). The CDR3 end falls 3 residues outside the read, so it is completed with the germline J gene. The genes are TRBV7-9 and TRBJ1-1; 8 bases fit TRBD1. Trimming at V came to 5 bases and at J to 2 bases, leaving 4 bases not matched to a gene. This CDR3 is built from 14 residues. CDR1 is SEHNR, CDR2 FQNEAQ, per germline (reference sequence). CDR3 DNA (partial): TGTGCCAGCAGCCACGGGACAGGCAACACTGAA. It translates to CASSHGTGNTE. From start to end, the CDR3 is CASSHGTGNTEAFF.

To note about this clone: The read stops 3 residues short of the end of the CDR3; the missing end is completed from the germline J gene. The chain combines TRBV20-1 with TRBJ2-3; 15 nucleotides align to TRBD2. The V gene's germline CDR1 is DFQATT and CDR2 SNEGSKA (reference sequence). The V segment lost 3 bases and the J segment 4 bases; nucleotides outside the gene matches: 11. The CDR3 loop spans 18 amino acids. CDR3 DNA (partial): TGCAGTGCTAGGGGGTCGGGACTAGCGGGAGGTTGGTCAGATACG. Its protein is CSARGSGLAGGWSDT. The full CDR3 is CSARGSGLAGGWSDTQYF.

A note on this clone: The CDR3 goes on 3 residues after the read ends, and that part is filled in from the germline J gene. V and J are TRBV5-1 and TRBJ2-7; a weak D match, TRBD1 (5 bases). Trimming removed 0 bases at V and 3 bases at J, with 10 bases between. The CDR3 totals 14 residues. Germline V CDR1 and CDR2: SGHRS, YFSETQ. The CDR3: CASSLVGRNYEQYF. The sequenced CDR3 bases are TGCGCCAGCAGCTTGGTGGGGCGAAACTACGAG. The whole variable domain, filled in from reference TRBV5-1 and TRBJ2-7, reads KAGVTQTPRYLIKTRGQQVTLSCSPISGHRSVSWYQQTPGQGLQFLFEYFSETQRNKGNFPGRFSGRQFSNSRSEMNVSTLELGDSALYLCASSLVGRNYEQYFGPGTRLTVT.

A remark on this clone: The CDR3 goes on 3 residues after the read ends, and that part is filled in from the germline J gene. The chain links TRBV20-1 to TRBJ2-3; 9 nucleotides agree with TRBD1. CDR3 length: 13 residues. The germline gives CDR1 DFQATT, CDR2 SNEGSKA (reference sequence). The trim removed 5 bases at V and 3 bases at J, leaving 3 bases unmatched. CDR3 DNA, as far as it was read: TGCAGTGCTGGGACAGGGAGTACAGATACG. Its protein product is CSAGTGSTDT. The entire CDR3 sequence reads CSAGTGSTDTQYF.

Worth noting for this clone: The read falls 3 residues short of the CDR3 end, and the missing part is taken from the germline J gene. V gene TRBV19 combines with J gene TRBJ1-2, with D unclear. From germline, CDR1 is LNHDA and CDR2 SQIVND (reference sequence). CDR3 length: 13 amino acids. The CDR3 spells CASSISGNNDYTF. The DNA read from the CDR3 is TGTGCCAGTAGTATTAGCGGGAATAATGAC.